One and the same sample provided the 18 T cell receptor beta chains below, sequenced in a study of cytomegalovirus exposure and HLA in healthy donors. Amplification used 60 Vbeta primers and 13 Jbeta primers. Generated by immunoSEQ multiplex PCR, the TCRdb table keeps only in-frame clones and is missing some. The sample features 60,000 to 65,000 clones, with less than 6% in its top ten. The source material was PBMCs. These receptors all come from a man aged 25 to 40 in good health and CMV-seropositive.

Comment on this clone: Sequence at one end of the junction differs from germline and may be a read error. This chain links TRBV30 with TRBJ1-1, with D possibly TRBD1 on 6 matching bases. Germline loops: CDR1 GTSNPN, CDR2 SVGIG (reference sequence). CDR3 length: 14 amino acids. CDR3 nucleotides: TGTGCCTGGAGCAGGGGTAGAAGGGTCACTGAAGATTTCTTT. Translated, it gives CAWSRGRRVTEDFF.

The J gene is TRBJ2-1, the V gene TRBV18; D is possibly TRBD2 (6 bases). CDR3 size: 12 residues. The V end was cut by 3 bases, the J end by 11 bases, with 11 bases between. Germline CDR1 and CDR2: KGHSH and LQKENI. CDR3 sequence: CASSPGGKKQFF. The CDR3 coding sequence is TGTGCCAGCTCACCCGGGGGAAAAAAGCAGTTCTTC. Supplemented by reference TRBV18 and TRBJ2-1, the full variable domain reads NAGVMQNPRHLVRRRGQEARLRCSPMKGHSHVYWYRQLPEEGLKFMVYLQKENIIDESGMPKERFSAEFPKEGPSILRIQQVVRGDSAAYFCASSPGGKKQFFGPGTRLTVL.

The chain recombines TRBV5-3 with TRBJ1-1; a possible D gene is TRBD1 (5 bases). TRBV5-3 is placed among ORFs of uncertain function. The CDR3 extends over 16 amino acids. V shed 4 bases and J shed 4 bases, with 20 bases lying between them. For the CDR3, the DNA is TGTGCCAGAAGCCGCCCGGACATAATACCAGGCACTGAAGCTTTCTTT. Its protein is CARSRPDIIPGTEAFF.

About this clone itself: Additional DNA sequences in this sample encode the identical CDR3. The genes are TRBV18 and TRBJ1-1; no firm D call. The CDR3 loop spans 13 amino acids. V dropped 3 bases and J dropped 1 base, with 6 bases sitting between them. The germline gives CDR1 KGHSH, CDR2 LQKENI. The CDR3 bases are TGTGCCAGCTCACCTACAAGGAACACTGAAGCTTTCTTT. This translates into CASSPTRNTEAFF.

This clone is deemed medium-sized (0.01 to 0.1%) by its frequency. This rearrangement joins TRBV7-9 to TRBJ2-7; 7 bases map to TRBD1. CDR3 length: 15 residues. Germline CDR1 SEHNR, CDR2 FQNEAQ (reference sequence). The trim removed 5 bases at V and 0 bases at J, leaving 7 bases unmatched. CDR3 nucleotide sequence: TGTGCCAGCAGCCCCGGGACAGCGAGCTCCTACGAGCAGTACTTC. Protein product: CASSPGTASSYEQYF.

The V call is TRBV30, the J call TRBJ2-7, with D possibly TRBD1 on 6 matching bases. The CDR3 spans 12 residues. Germline-derived CDR1 and CDR2 are GTSNPN and SVGIG (reference sequence). V lost 5 bases and J lost 2, with 10 bases in between. The DNA for the CDR3 is TGTGCCTGGGGACAGCCCGCCTACGAGCAGTACTTC. This codes for CAWGQPAYEQYF.

In DNA form, the CDR3 reads TGCAGCGTTGACGGACTGAACGAGCAGTTCTTC. Amino acids: CSVDGLNEQFF. The rearrangement joins TRBV29-1 to TRBJ2-1; TRBD2 might be the D (5 bases). CDR3 length: 11 amino acids. The germline V gene has CDR1 SQVTM and CDR2 ANQGSEA. Trimming stripped 3 bases from V and 10 bases from J, with 10 bases between.

V is TRBV30 and J is TRBJ1-2; D is unclear. V was clipped by 0 bases and J by 3 bases, with 11 bases between them. The CDR3 spans 14 residues. CDR1 and CDR2 (germline): GTSNPN, SVGIG (reference sequence). The CDR3 nucleotides are TGTGCCTGGAGTGTACCCGGGAAAGACTATGGCTACACCTTC. It translates to CAWSVPGKDYGYTF.

This rearrangement joins TRBV7-9 to TRBJ2-5; TRBD1 matches 8 bases. Germline CDR1 is SEHNR and CDR2 is FQNEAQ (reference sequence). Germline trimming cut 5 bases from V and 5 bases from J; bases unmatched to any gene: 10. The CDR3 contains 15 residues. The CDR3: CASSIGTGLIETQYF. The CDR3 DNA reads as TGTGCCAGCAGCATCGGGACAGGTTTAATTGAGACCCAGTACTTC.

The chain has TRBV1 and TRBJ2-5; TRBD2, as called in the table, went unchecked against the DNA. TRBV1 is a pseudogene locus. The CDR3 is 14 residues long. The CDR3 loop is CTSSQDMYQETQYF. The CDR3 region has the DNA TGCACCAGCAGCCAAGATATGTACCAAGAGACCCAGTACTTC.

This chain joins TRBV30 and TRBJ2-7, with 8 bases that match TRBD1. This CDR3 comprises 12 residues. The junction had 1 base not matched to a gene; V was cut back by 5 bases and J by 1 base. Germline V gene lookup returns CDR1 GTSNPN and CDR2 SVGIG (reference sequence). The CDR3 DNA sequence: TGTGCCTGGGGGACAGGATCCTACGAGCAGTACTTC. Translated: CAWGTGSYEQYF.

V is TRBV7-9 and J is TRBJ1-3; D remains unclear. The CDR3 loop spans 14 amino acids. Between the trimmed V and J ends, which lost 1 base and 4 bases, there was a span of 8 bases. Germline values: CDR1 SEHNR, CDR2 FQNEAQ (reference sequence). CDR3 loop: CASSLVYRGNTIYF. The CDR3 bases are TGTGCCAGCAGCTTAGTCTATCGGGGAAACACCATATATTTT.

This sequence joins TRBV4-2 and TRBJ2-5, with 9 bases matching TRBD2. Trimming took 6 bases from V and 3 from J; bases not matched to a gene: 8. The length of the CDR3 is 15 residues. From germline, CDR1 is LGHNA and CDR2 YNFKEQ. The CDR3 here is CASRRQTSGKETQYF. The CDR3 nucleotides read TGTGCCAGCAGGAGACAGACTAGCGGAAAAGAGACCCAGTACTTC.

The rearrangement joins TRBV9 to TRBJ1-1; D is unresolved. CDR3 length: 13 amino acids. Germline V gene data show CDR1 as SGDLS and CDR2 as YYNGEE. V gave up 5 bases and J gave up 1 base, with 9 bases separating them. The CDR3 loop is CASSLEGNTEAFF. CDR3 DNA sequence: TGTGCCAGCAGTCTGGAGGGGAACACTGAAGCTTTCTTT.

The chain recombines TRBV14 with TRBJ1-2; D gene ambiguous. This CDR3 is built from 16 residues. Germline V gene data show CDR1 as SGHDN and CDR2 as FVKESK. Trimming shortened V by 0 bases and J by 0 bases, and 11 bases separated the two germline ends. The CDR3 bases are TGTGCCAGCAGCCAAGATAGAGTCCGAGCTAACTATGGCTACACCTTC. Translation: CASSQDRVRANYGYTF.

The V gene is TRBV5-1, the J gene TRBJ2-7; D possibly corresponds to TRBD2 (7 bases). Germline CDR1 reads SGHRS; CDR2 reads YFSETQ. The CDR3 sequence is 15 residues long. V shed 4 bases and J shed 7 bases, with 21 bases lying between them. CDR3 DNA: TGCGCCAGCAGCCCCAGTGGGGGGGCGACTGGGGAGCAGTACTTC. Translation gives CASSPSGGATGEQYF.

The chain links TRBV9 to TRBJ1-2; 8 positions match TRBD1. The V segment lost 5 bases and the J segment 6 bases; nucleotides outside the gene matches: 12. CDR3 length: 15 amino acids. Germline V gene sequence: CDR1 SGDLS, CDR2 YYNGEE. The CDR3 sequence is CASSSGQGDLHGYTF. CDR3 nucleotide sequence: TGTGCCAGCAGTTCCGGACAGGGCGACCTCCATGGCTACACCTTC.

J is TRBJ2-1 and V is TRBV5-1; 7 bases are shared with TRBD2. The trim removed 7 bases at V and 7 bases at J, leaving 8 bases unmatched. Germline CDR1 SGHRS, CDR2 YFSETQ. There are 13 residues in the CDR3. The CDR3 bases are TGCGCCAGCGAGGGCGGGAGTTCAAATGAGCAGTTCTTC. Its translation is CASEGGSSNEQFF.